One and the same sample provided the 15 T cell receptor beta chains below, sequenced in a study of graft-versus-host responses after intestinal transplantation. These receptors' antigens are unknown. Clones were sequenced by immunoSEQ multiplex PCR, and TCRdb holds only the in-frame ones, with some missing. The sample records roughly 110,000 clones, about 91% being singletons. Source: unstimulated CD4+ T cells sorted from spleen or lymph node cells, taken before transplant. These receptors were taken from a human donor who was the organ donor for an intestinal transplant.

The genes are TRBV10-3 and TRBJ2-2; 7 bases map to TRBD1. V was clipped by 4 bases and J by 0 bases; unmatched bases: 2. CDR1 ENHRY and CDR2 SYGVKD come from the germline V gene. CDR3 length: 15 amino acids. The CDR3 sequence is CAISVGGPNTGELFF. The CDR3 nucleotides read TGTGCCATCAGTGTAGGGGGCCCGAACACCGGGGAGCTGTTTTTT.

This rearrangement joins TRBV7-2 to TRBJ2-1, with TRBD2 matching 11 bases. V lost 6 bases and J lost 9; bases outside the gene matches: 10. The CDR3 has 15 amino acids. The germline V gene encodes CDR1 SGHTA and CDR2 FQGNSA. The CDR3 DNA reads TGTGCCAGCAGGGAGGTAGCGGGGGGGCCCGGTGAGCAGTTCTTC. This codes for CASREVAGGPGEQFF.

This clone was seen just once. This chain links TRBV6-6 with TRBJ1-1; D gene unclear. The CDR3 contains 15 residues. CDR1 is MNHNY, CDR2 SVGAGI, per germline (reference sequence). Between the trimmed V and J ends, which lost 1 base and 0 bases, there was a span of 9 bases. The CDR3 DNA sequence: TGTGCCAGCAGTTACTTGCTGAACATGAACACTGAAGCTTTCTTT. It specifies CASSYLLNMNTEAFF.

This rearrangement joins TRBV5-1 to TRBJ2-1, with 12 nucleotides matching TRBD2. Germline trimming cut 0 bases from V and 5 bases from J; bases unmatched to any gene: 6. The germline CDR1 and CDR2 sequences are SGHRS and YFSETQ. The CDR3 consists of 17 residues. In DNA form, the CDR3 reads TGCGCCAGCAGCTTGGGACTAGCGGGAGAATTCAACAATGAGCAGTTCTTC. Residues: CASSLGLAGEFNNEQFF.

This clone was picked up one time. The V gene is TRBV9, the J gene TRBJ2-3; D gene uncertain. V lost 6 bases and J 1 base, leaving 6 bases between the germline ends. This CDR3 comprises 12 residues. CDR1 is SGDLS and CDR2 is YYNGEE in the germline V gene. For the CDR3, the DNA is TGTGCCAGCAACTCTGGCACAGATACGCAGTATTTT. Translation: CASNSGTDTQYF.

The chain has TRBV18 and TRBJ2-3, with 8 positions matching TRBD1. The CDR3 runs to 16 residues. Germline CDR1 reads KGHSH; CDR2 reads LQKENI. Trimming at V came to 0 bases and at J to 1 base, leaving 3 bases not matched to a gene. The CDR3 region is CASSPPDRGGTDTQYF. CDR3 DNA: TGTGCCAGCTCACCACCCGACAGGGGAGGCACAGATACGCAGTATTTT.

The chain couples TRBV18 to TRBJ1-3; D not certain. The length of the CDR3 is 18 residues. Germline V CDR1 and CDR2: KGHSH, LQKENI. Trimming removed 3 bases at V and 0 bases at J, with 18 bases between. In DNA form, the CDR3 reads TGTGCCAGCTCACCTCTTTTCGAAGGGTTCGGCTCTGGAAACACCATATATTTT. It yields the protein CASSPLFEGFGSGNTIYF.

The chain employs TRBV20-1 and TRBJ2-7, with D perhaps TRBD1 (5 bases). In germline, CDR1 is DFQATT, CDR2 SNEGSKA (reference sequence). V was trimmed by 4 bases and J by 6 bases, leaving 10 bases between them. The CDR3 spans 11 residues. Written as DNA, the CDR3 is TGCAGTGCTACGAGACAGCTCGAGCAGTACTTC. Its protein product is CSATRQLEQYF.

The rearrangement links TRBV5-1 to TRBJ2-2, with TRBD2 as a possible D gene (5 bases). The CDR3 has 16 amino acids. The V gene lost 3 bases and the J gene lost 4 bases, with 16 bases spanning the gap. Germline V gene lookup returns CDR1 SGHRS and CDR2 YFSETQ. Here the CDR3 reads CASSWKVTEGTGELFF. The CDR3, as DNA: TGCGCCAGCAGCTGGAAAGTAACCGAGGGCACCGGGGAGCTGTTTTTT.

Here the CDR3 DNA reads TGTGCCAGCAGCCCGTTAATTACAGGGGCGCAGTACTTC. Translated: CASSPLITGAQYF. The chain uses TRBV5-6 and TRBJ2-7, with 7 bases lining up with TRBD1. After removal of 4 bases from V and 9 bases from J, the junction contained 10 bases not matched to a gene. Germline assignment: CDR1 SGHDT and CDR2 YYEEEE. The CDR3 is made up of 13 amino acids.

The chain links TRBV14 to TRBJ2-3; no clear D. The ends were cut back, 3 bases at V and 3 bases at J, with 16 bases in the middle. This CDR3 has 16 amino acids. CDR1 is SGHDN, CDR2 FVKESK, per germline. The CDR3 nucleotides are TGTGCCAGCAGCCAGAACCCCGCCGTTGGGACAGATACGCAGTATTTT. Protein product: CASSQNPAVGTDTQYF.

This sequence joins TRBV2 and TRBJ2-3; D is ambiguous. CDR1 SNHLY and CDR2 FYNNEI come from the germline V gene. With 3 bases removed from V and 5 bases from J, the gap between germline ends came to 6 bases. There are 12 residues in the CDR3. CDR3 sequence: CASSETRDTQYF. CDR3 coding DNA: TGTGCCAGCAGTGAGACCCGAGATACGCAGTATTTT.

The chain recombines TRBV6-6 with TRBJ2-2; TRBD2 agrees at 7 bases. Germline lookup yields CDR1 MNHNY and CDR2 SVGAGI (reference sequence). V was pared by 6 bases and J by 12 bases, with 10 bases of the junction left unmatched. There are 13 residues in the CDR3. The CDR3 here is CASSQTGGLQLFF. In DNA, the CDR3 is TGTGCCAGCAGCCAAACGGGGGGACTTCAGCTGTTTTTT.

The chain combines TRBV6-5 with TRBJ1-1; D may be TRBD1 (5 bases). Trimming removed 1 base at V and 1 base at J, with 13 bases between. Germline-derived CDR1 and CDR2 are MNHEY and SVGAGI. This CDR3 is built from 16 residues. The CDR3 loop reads CASSYLSQDSNTEAFF. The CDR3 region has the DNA TGTGCCAGCAGTTACTTGTCACAGGATTCGAACACTGAAGCTTTCTTT.

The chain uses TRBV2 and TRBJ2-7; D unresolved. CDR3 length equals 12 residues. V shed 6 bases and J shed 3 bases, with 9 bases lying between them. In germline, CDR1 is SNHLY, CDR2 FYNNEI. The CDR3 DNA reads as TGTGCCAGCAGCGCAGTAGGCTACGAGCAGTACTTC. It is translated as CASSAVGYEQYF.